The 14 T cell receptor beta chains presented below share a single source sample, sequenced in a study of OX40 agonist ivuxolimab in advanced cancers. Using immunoSEQ multiplex PCR, the repertoire was profiled, and TCRdb retains in-frame clones only, with some absent. This table holds around 53,000 clones, over 90% found once. Source: CD4+ or CD8+ T cells sorted from blood, taken in a trial of the OX40 agonist ivuxolimab. The receptors come from an adult with an advanced solid tumor such as melanoma, head and neck, liver or kidney cancer.

This chain uses TRBV5-1 with TRBJ2-3; D might be TRBD1 or TRBD2, each matching 5 bases. The CDR3 sequence is 15 residues long. The V gene lost 1 base and the J gene lost 2 bases, with 11 bases spanning the gap. Germline V lookup: CDR1 SGHRS, CDR2 YFSETQ. The CDR3 region is CASSLYGAYTDTQYF. CDR3 DNA sequence: TGCGCCAGCAGCTTGTACGGGGCCTACACAGATACGCAGTATTTT.

This clone has just a few counts. The chain employs TRBV2 and TRBJ1-2; D gene unclear. CDR3 length: 13 residues. Between the trimmed V and J ends, which lost 5 bases and 0 bases, there was a span of 7 bases. The germline V gene encodes CDR1 SNHLY and CDR2 FYNNEI. CDR3 loop: CASSPGPNYGYTF. The CDR3 region has the DNA TGTGCCAGCAGTCCTGGGCCTAACTATGGCTACACCTTC.

The chain joins TRBV10-3 to TRBJ1-1; TRBD1 agrees at 7 bases. The germline CDR1 and CDR2 sequences are ENHRY and SYGVKD. There are 13 residues in the CDR3. V shed 6 bases and J 4 bases; nucleotides not matched to a gene: 5. The CDR3, as DNA: TGTGCCATCAGCTTACCAGGGGGCACTGAAGCTTTCTTT. Translating it yields CAISLPGGTEAFF.

This clone was found once. This chain links TRBV7-9 with TRBJ2-7; 8 positions agree with TRBD1. Germline CDR1 SEHNR, CDR2 FQNEAQ (reference sequence). This CDR3 comprises 14 residues. Trimming cost V 5 bases and J 3 bases; bases outside gene matches: 6. Here the CDR3 reads CASSGGQVNYEQYF. CDR3 nucleotide sequence: TGTGCCAGCAGCGGGGGACAGGTCAACTACGAGCAGTACTTC.

V and J are TRBV4-3 and TRBJ1-4; D may be TRBD1 (6 bases). V was trimmed by 4 bases and J by 6 bases, leaving 12 bases between them. Germline V gene data show CDR1 as LGHNA and CDR2 as YSLEER. The CDR3 loop spans 14 amino acids. The CDR3 coding sequence is TGCGCCAGCAGCCCCCTGGGGGGCGATGAAAAACTGTTTTTT. It translates to CASSPLGGDEKLFF.

V usage is TRBV27 and J usage is TRBJ1-1, with a tentative D call TRBD1 (5 bases). Deletions cut 5 bases from V and 1 base from J, with 14 bases between. Germline assignment: CDR1 MNHEY and CDR2 SMNVEV (reference sequence). The CDR3 spans 15 residues. Here the CDR3 reads CASSHGTQGNTEAFF. The DNA of the CDR3 is TGTGCCAGCAGTCACGGGACCCAGGGGAACACTGAAGCTTTCTTT.

The V call is TRBV7-9, the J call TRBJ1-6; D is undetermined. The germline gives CDR1 SEHNR, CDR2 FQNEAQ (reference sequence). Trimming cost V 5 bases and J 5 bases, with 4 bases left between them. CDR3 size: 12 residues. The CDR3 protein is CASSIDNSPLHF. The CDR3 nucleotides read TGTGCCAGCAGCATAGATAATTCACCCCTCCACTTT.

This clone was counted a single time. The chain joins TRBV5-4 to TRBJ1-1; D unclear. CDR3 length: 14 residues. The V end was cut by 0 bases, the J end by 1 base, with 7 bases between. From germline, CDR1 is SGHNT and CDR2 YYREEE (reference sequence). CDR3 DNA: TGTGCCAGCAGCTTGGGGCACAGGAACACTGAAGCTTTCTTT. It encodes CASSLGHRNTEAFF.

The chain has TRBV28 and TRBJ2-7; 7 positions agree with TRBD1. The ends lost 1 base at V and 4 bases at J; junction bases unmatched: 7. This CDR3 region has 15 residues. The germline V gene encodes CDR1 MDHEN and CDR2 SYDVKM. CDR3 sequence reads: CASSLYRGNRYEQYF. The CDR3 nucleotides read TGTGCCAGCAGTTTATACAGGGGCAATCGGTACGAGCAGTACTTC. Complete variable domain (other parts from reference TRBV28 and TRBJ2-7): DVKVTQSSRYLVKRTGEKVFLECVQDMDHENMFWYRQDPGLGLRLIYFSYDVKMKEKGDIPEGYSVSREKKERFSLILESASTNQTSMYLCASSLYRGNRYEQYFGPGTRLTVT.

V and J are TRBV4-3 and TRBJ1-2, with 10 bases that match TRBD1. Germline assignment: CDR1 LGHNA and CDR2 YSLEER. The length of the CDR3 is 18 residues. V shed 4 bases and J 4 bases; nucleotides not matched to a gene: 15. The CDR3 nucleotides read TGCGCCAGCAGCCCCTCATCAGGGGACAGGGGACTTGTCTATGGCTACACCTTC. It translates to CASSPSSGDRGLVYGYTF.

The chain employs TRBV4-3 and TRBJ2-7, with D perhaps TRBD1 or TRBD2 (5 bases each). This CDR3 contains 14 residues. Germline-derived CDR1 and CDR2 are LGHNA and YSLEER. V shed 1 base and J shed 1 base, with 8 bases lying between them. CDR3 amino acids: CASSQGGGSYEQYF. CDR3 bases: TGCGCCAGCAGCCAAGGGGGCGGGTCCTACGAGCAGTACTTC.

The chain combines TRBV7-9 with TRBJ2-3; D is unresolved. CDR1 and CDR2 from the germline V gene are SEHNR and FQNEAQ (reference sequence). This CDR3 comprises 14 residues. The V end lost 5 bases, the J end lost 3 bases, and 12 bases lay between the germline ends. The CDR3 reads CASSPDVRTDTQYF. CDR3 DNA: TGTGCCAGCAGCCCTGATGTTCGTACAGATACGCAGTATTTT. The full variable domain, completed using reference TRBV7-9 and TRBJ2-3, is DTGVSQNPRHKITKRGQNVTFRCDPISEHNRLYWYRQTLGQGPEFLTYFQNEAQLEKSRLLSDRFSAERPKGSFSTLEIQRTEQGDSAMYLCASSPDVRTDTQYFGPGTRLTVL.

The chain is built from TRBV4-1 and TRBJ1-1; 10 bases line up with TRBD1. Losses at the gene ends were 4 bases for V and 3 bases for J; bases not matched to a gene: 11. This CDR3 spans 17 amino acids. CDR1 is MGHRA, CDR2 YSYEKL, per germline. CDR3 nucleotide sequence: TGCGCCAGCAGCCCGGAGGGGAGACAGGGGGCCCACACTGAAGCTTTCTTT. As protein: CASSPEGRQGAHTEAFF.

This rearrangement joins TRBV20-1 to TRBJ2-5; D may be TRBD1 or TRBD2 (5 bases each). This CDR3 spans 11 amino acids. CDR1 DFQATT and CDR2 SNEGSKA come from the germline V gene (reference sequence). The V and J ends lost 5 bases and 5 bases respectively, with 9 bases between them. CDR3 DNA: TGCAGTGCTCCAGAGGGGGAGACCCAGTACTTC. It translates to CSAPEGETQYF.